The T cell receptor beta chain described here comes from a study of blood T cells in healthy people across ages. A second about 6 to 11 cycle PCR used barcoded and J-beta primers. Each CDR3 protein is one row after TCRdb ran MiXCR on the 5' RACE reads. The sample has roughly 1,700,000 distinct CDR3 sequences, roughly 30% seen once. Findings of the study overall: The fall in TCR beta diversity per million T cells was roughly linear with age.

Germline CDR1 and CDR2: DFQATT and SNEGSKA (reference sequence). CDR3 length equals 18 residues. Trimming at V came to 0 bases and at J to 4 bases, leaving 13 bases not matched to a gene. As regards this clonotype: The antigen remains undetermined.

The clonotype was recovered from a woman aged 30 to 39 in good health. The V and J genes are TRBV20-1 and TRBJ2-7; 12 bases are a match to TRBD2. Sequencing used blood. CDR3 in amino acids: CSARDQTSGGSRRYEQYF. For the CDR3, the DNA is TGCAGTGCTAGAGATCAGACTAGCGGGGGTTCCCGTAGGTACGAGCAGTACTTC.